This TCR beta chain derives from a study of shared clonotypes between healthy human individuals. On the study more broadly: Every donor yielded three CD4 naive, three CD4 memory, two CD8 naive and one CD8 memory plate. Study-wide results and limits: Collection of samples was limited to blood; tissue repertoires likely differ. Memory subsets had estimated richness that was generally smaller than that of naive subsets.

Germline loops: CDR1 SNHLY, CDR2 FYNNEI. V lost 8 bases to trimming and J lost 2 bases; unmatched junction nucleotides: 15. The CDR3 consists of 17 residues. Methods used by the authors: Filtering differed, since immunoSEQ gave only junction sequences and no quality scores. Libraries were prepared by immunoSEQ multiplex PCR; TCRdb keeps only in-frame clonotypes and omits some of them. The DNA gave D and trimming, while V, J and clone size come from that table. Among roughly 2.6 million clones listed, more than 80% were seen once. As regards this clone: What it binds is not known.

The chain joins TRBV2 to TRBJ2-5, with 9 bases fitting TRBD2. Source material: naive CD4+ T cells sorted from blood. Described subset: CD45RA+ positively selected. The sequence was collected from a man between 18 and 29 years old in good health. The CDR3 DNA is TGTGCCAGCTCGACCCCGCTGGCGGGGGGGCCGCAAGAGACCCAGTACTTC. It specifies CASSTPLAGGPQETQYF.